Following are 27 T cell receptor beta chains from one sample sequenced in a study of T cells expressing NK-cell markers. TCRdb reprocessed the 5' RACE reads; each CDR3 protein has one entry and no DNA is given. The ten most abundant clones cover approximately 1.4% of a sample with about 460,000 distinct CDR3 sequences. Source material: blood T cells: a sorted CD56 or NKG2C T cell subset, CD4+ or CD8+ T cells, or bulk PBMC T cells (not recorded which). Receptor source: a woman between 50 and 59 years old in good health.

The chain is built from TRBV19 and TRBJ2-5; TCRdb returns TRBD1, unconfirmable since there is no DNA. There are 17 residues in the CDR3. Looked up from germline, CDR1 is LNHDA and CDR2 is SQIVND (reference sequence). CDR3 sequence: CATRPPSGTGMRETQYF.

The chain recombines TRBV29-1 with TRBJ2-5; the TCRdb call, TRBD1, lacks DNA for checking. The CDR3 totals 13 residues. Germline V CDR1 and CDR2: SQVTM, ANQGSEA. CDR3 loop: CSVDRTGGETQYF. Drawing the rest from reference TRBV29-1 and TRBJ2-5, the complete variable domain is SAVISQKPSRDICQRGTSLTIQCQVDSQVTMMFWYRQQPGQSLTLIATANQGSEATYESGFVIDKFPISRPNLTFSTLTVSNMSPEDSSIYLCSVDRTGGETQYFGPGTRLLVL.

The chain recombines TRBV19 with TRBJ2-3; without DNA, the TCRdb call of TRBD2 cannot be checked. Per the germline V gene, CDR1 is LNHDA and CDR2 is SQIVND (reference sequence). CDR3 size: 14 residues. This CDR3 is CASLPREGEDTQYF.

The rearrangement links TRBV5-1 to TRBJ1-6; TCRdb's D call of TRBD1 is untestable without DNA. This CDR3 has 14 amino acids. The germline V gene encodes CDR1 SGHRS and CDR2 YFSETQ. The CDR3 spells CASHLTGEGSPLHF.

The chain combines TRBV5-1 with TRBJ2-3; TCRdb designates TRBD1, a call that cannot be tested without DNA. This CDR3 has 15 residues. CDR1 and CDR2 (germline): SGHRS, YFSETQ. CDR3 amino acids: CASSLRRGGGDTQYF.

The CDR3: CAISDPRGGKSYNEQFF. The chain combines TRBV10-3 with TRBJ2-1; TCRdb's D gene call, TRBD1, goes unchecked for lack of DNA. This CDR3 comprises 17 residues. Germline V lookup: CDR1 ENHRY, CDR2 SYGVKD.

The chain is built from TRBV24-1 and TRBJ1-4. The germline V gene has CDR1 KGHDR and CDR2 SFDVKD. This CDR3 region has 17 residues. The CDR3 loop reads CATSDQQSRRTNEKLFF.

This chain connects TRBV10-3 to TRBJ2-5. The CDR3 totals 14 residues. Germline loops: CDR1 ENHRY, CDR2 SYGVKD. CDR3 sequence reads: CAISESGLQETQYF.

V is TRBV14 and J is TRBJ2-2. The CDR3 loop spans 14 amino acids. Germline V gene data show CDR1 as SGHDN and CDR2 as FVKESK. The CDR3 loop reads CASSQDLGTGELFF. The variable domain in full, completed from reference TRBV14 and TRBJ2-2, reads EAGVTQFPSHSVIEKGQTVTLRCDPISGHDNLYWYRRVMGKEIKFLLHFVKESKQDESGMPNNRFLAERTGGTYSTLKVQPAELEDSGVYFCASSQDLGTGELFFGEGSRLTVL.

V and J are TRBV3-1 and TRBJ2-2; TCRdb proposes TRBD2, but this gene call is untestable without DNA. This CDR3 contains 17 residues. Germline V lookup: CDR1 LGHDT, CDR2 YNNKEL (reference sequence). The CDR3 protein is CASSQGPASVNTGELFF. The complete variable domain, with remaining parts taken from reference TRBV3-1 and TRBJ2-2, reads DTAVSQTPKYLVTQMGNDKSIKCEQNLGHDTMYWYKQDSKKFLKIMFSYNNKELIINETVPNRFSPKSPDKAHLNLHINSLELGDSAVYFCASSQGPASVNTGELFFGEGSRLTVL.

The rearrangement uses TRBV29-1 and TRBJ1-6. The CDR3 runs 13 residues. Germline loops: CDR1 SQVTM, CDR2 ANQGSEA. The chain's CDR3 is CSVGEGGNSPLHF.

The V and J genes are TRBV12-3 or TRBV12-4 and TRBJ1-5; the TCRdb D gene call, TRBD1, has no DNA to confirm it. CDR3 length equals 15 residues. CDR3 sequence: CASSVTGGDNQPQHF.

V is TRBV9 and J is TRBJ2-7; the D call of TRBD2 rests on TCRdb alone, since no DNA is present to check it. CDR3 length: 15 amino acids. Germline CDR1 is SGDLS and CDR2 is YYNGEE. CDR3 loop: CASSTGGLAGVEQYF.

This chain connects TRBV24-1 to TRBJ2-5; lacking DNA, the TRBD1 call made by TCRdb goes unchecked. CDR3 size: 15 residues. Germline CDR1 reads KGHDR; CDR2 reads SFDVKD. Here the CDR3 reads CATSDPDRHAETQYF.

The genes are TRBV28 and TRBJ1-1; without DNA, the TCRdb call of TRBD1 cannot be checked. The length of the CDR3 is 15 residues. Germline V gene lookup returns CDR1 MDHEN and CDR2 SYDVKM. The CDR3 spells CASSSGQGGITEAFF.

The chain recombines TRBV7-8 with TRBJ2-7; TCRdb's D call, TRBD1, is unchecked because there is no DNA. Germline values: CDR1 SGHVS, CDR2 FQNEAQ. The CDR3 is 16 residues long. The CDR3 protein is CASSQPQRTGRWKQYF.

The rearrangement joins TRBV12-3 or TRBV12-4 to TRBJ2-3. The CDR3 contains 15 residues. The CDR3 spells CASSHSVTSTDTQYF.

The chain joins TRBV5-1 to TRBJ1-2. The germline V gene has CDR1 SGHRS and CDR2 YFSETQ. This CDR3 region has 15 residues. Here the CDR3 reads CASSWATALNYGYTF.

This sequence joins TRBV12-3 or TRBV12-4 and TRBJ2-2; TCRdb's D call, TRBD1, is unchecked because there is no DNA. CDR3 length equals 15 residues. The CDR3 spells CASSPRTGFAGELFF.

The chain carries TRBV3-1 and TRBJ2-6; TCRdb picks TRBD1, but there is no DNA to check that call. The CDR3 spans 19 residues. CDR1 is LGHDT and CDR2 is YNNKEL in the germline V gene (reference sequence). CDR3: CASRAGGGQQISGANVLTF.

The chain carries TRBV25-1 and TRBJ2-1; lacking DNA, the TRBD2 call made by TCRdb goes unchecked. Germline V gives CDR1 MGHDK, CDR2 SYGVNS. The CDR3 is made up of 13 amino acids. The CDR3 sequence: CASSPDYHNEQFF.

The genes are TRBV19 and TRBJ1-1; TCRdb's D gene call, TRBD1, goes unchecked for lack of DNA. This CDR3 is 14 amino acids long. Germline CDR1 is LNHDA and CDR2 is SQIVND (reference sequence). The CDR3 region is CASTPLRENTEAFF.

The chain carries TRBV7-9 and TRBJ2-7. Germline CDR1 SEHNR, CDR2 FQNEAQ (reference sequence). The CDR3 runs to 14 residues. CDR3 region: CASSLGRRSYEQYF.

The rearrangement links TRBV5-1 to TRBJ2-1; TCRdb's D call, TRBD2, is unchecked because there is no DNA. Per the germline V gene, CDR1 is SGHRS and CDR2 is YFSETQ. The CDR3 extends over 15 amino acids. The CDR3 protein is CASSFDGTSGNEQFF.

The chain links TRBV27 to TRBJ2-1. Germline CDR1 and CDR2: MNHEY and SMNVEV (reference sequence). There are 13 residues in the CDR3. CDR3 region: CASSVGLYNEQFF.

The rearrangement links TRBV11-2 to TRBJ1-4. Germline V gene data show CDR1 as SGHAT and CDR2 as FQNNGV. CDR3 size: 19 residues. The CDR3 protein is CASSLDQGVPRRANEKLFF. Full variable domain (missing parts from reference TRBV11-2 and TRBJ1-4): EAGVAQSPRYKIIEKRQSVAFWCNPISGHATLYWYQQILGQGPKLLIQFQNNGVVDDSQLPKDRFSAERLKGVDSTLKIQPAKLEDSAVYLCASSLDQGVPRRANEKLFFGSGTQLSVL.

The chain joins TRBV6-5 to TRBJ2-2; TCRdb calls TRBD2, which cannot be checked without DNA. Germline assignment: CDR1 MNHEY and CDR2 SVGAGI. This CDR3 region has 14 residues. CDR3: CASSARVGGPELFF.